This record looks at one T cell receptor beta chain sequence and its context. Its binding antigen is unknown. No much larger clonotype is one base removed from it; base qualities were not supplied. V and J are trimmed by 5 bases and 0 bases, and the gene matches miss 2 bases of the junction. CDR1 and CDR2 were assigned from the germline V gene as SGHTA and FQGTGA. Counted from cysteine to phenylalanine, this CDR3 has 14 amino acids. Just the 42-base CDR3 DNA is kept, in frame starting at base 1. The record originates from a study of T cell responses to AZD1222 COVID-19 vaccine (dated by TCRdb to about 2021). Turning to the overall study: AZD1222 recipients given second doses at about 4 weeks or at about 12 weeks were pooled, since spike-specific TCR depth and breadth were not found to differ between the two schedules. TCR sequencing was performed for roughly 240 trial participants, of whom around 200 were given two doses of AZD1222 and approximately 25 were given two doses of MenACWY control vaccine. Enrollment into the trials was organized by age into subgroups of 18-55, 56-69 and 70-plus years, and those subgroups contained approximately 150, 30 and 60 TCR-sequenced participants, respectively. Summary of the overall study and its limitations: CD4 TCRs associated with the vaccine covered the entire spike protein, and the dominant responses were in regions 160-218 and 743-854. Participants were mostly white British and included more females than males, and it was suggested by the authors that clonal diversity may have been underestimated. Because no day 14 peak-response samples were available, the repertoires could be characterized only after the peak T cell response. Reportedly, close to half of the unique spike-specific TCRs recognized epitopes lying outside the regions that are mutated in the B.1.351 and B.1.1.7 variants. Conclusions about previously exposed vaccinees are limited because only a handful of AZD1222 recipients were SARS-CoV-2 seropositive at baseline. The 56-69-year group was small, and its depth increase did not reach significance, likely because of low power. Spike-specific TCR breadth and depth rose significantly after two AZD1222 doses compared with day 0 and with MenACWY recipients.

In the paper's terms, the time point label means: baseline before first vaccination. Samples from vaccinated people were obtained from the UK trials COV001 and COV002, which included a single-blind randomized controlled phase 2/3 trial of AZD1222 (ChAdOx1 nCoV-19) in healthy adults. Trial participant PBMC samples were collected at day 0 and day 28 after the second dose for TCRbeta chain sequencing. The CDR3 regions of human TCRbeta chains were subjected to immunosequencing. For the original study's pipeline: TCRs in the repertoires were compared against a reference library of SARS-CoV-2-specific TCRs that had been generated with the MIRA antigen-specificity platform. Breadth was defined as the fraction of unique TCRs that were SARS-CoV-2-associated, and depth was defined as the fraction of total T cells that were SARS-CoV-2-associated. Using the MIRA data, every spike-specific TCR was mapped to the spike region that the TCR reacted to and assigned to either a CD4 or a CD8 class. Log10-transformed breadth and depth values were compared by one-way ANOVA with Sidak's multiple comparisons tests. In its TCRdb copy, this immuneACCESS table keeps in-frame sequences only and misses some clones. Where compared with another copy, unresolved V genes explain less than half of these, and the others have no known cause. V, J and clone size derive from that table, while D and trimming were established from the DNA sequence. The sample table lists roughly 260,000 clones, 90% to 95% of them with a count of one. The top ten hold about 0.5% of the sample.

The V and J segments used are TRBV7-3 and TRBJ2-3; 7 bases in the middle match TRBD1. Sequences were derived from peripheral blood, sampled on day 0 of AZD1222 vaccination. This receptor was taken from an adult in good health. The bases are TGTGCCAGCAGCCGGACAGGTAGCACAGATACGCAGTATTTT. It encodes CASSRTGSTDTQYF.